What follows are 30 T cell receptor beta chains derived from one specimen sequenced in a study of control samples from healthy donors and cancer patients. Sequenced by immunoSEQ multiplex PCR; TCRdb stores in-frame clones only, minus some. The sample includes about 250,000 clones, 82% of them seen just once. Source material: PBMCs. The receptors here all came from a woman aged 55-70 years with lung cancer.

This clone was seen only a few times. Other DNA sequences from this sample encode an identical CDR3 as well. The chain links TRBV5-4 to TRBJ2-3, with D tentatively TRBD1 (7 bases). This CDR3 spans 14 amino acids. Germline lookup yields CDR1 SGHNT and CDR2 YYREEE (reference sequence). Deletions cut 4 bases from V and 3 bases from J, with 12 bases between. CDR3 DNA sequence: TGTGCCAGCAGCCCAGGGGGGATAACAGATACGCAGTATTTT. As protein: CASSPGGITDTQYF.

The V call is TRBV9, the J call TRBJ2-5; TRBD2 agrees at 8 bases. The CDR3 loop spans 15 amino acids. The germline V gene encodes CDR1 SGDLS and CDR2 YYNGEE. Trimming removed 5 bases from V and 5 bases from J; junction bases left unmatched: 11. CDR3 DNA sequence: TGTGCCAGCAGTGACACCGGGACTAGAAAGGAGACCCAGTACTTC. This translates into CASSDTGTRKETQYF.

The chain links TRBV9 to TRBJ1-3; D might be TRBD1 (5 bases). The CDR3 extends over 13 amino acids. Per the germline V gene, CDR1 is SGDLS and CDR2 is YYNGEE. Trimming stripped 6 bases from V and 4 bases from J, with 11 bases between. The CDR3: CASTPEGGNTIYF. In DNA form, the CDR3 reads TGTGCCAGCACCCCCGAGGGGGGAAACACCATATATTTT. The whole variable domain, remainder taken from reference TRBV9 and TRBJ1-3, is DSGVTQTPKHLITATGQRVTLRCSPRSGDLSVYWYQQSLDQGLQFLIQYYNGEERAKGNILERFSAQQFPDLHSELNLSSLELGDSALYFCASTPEGGNTIYFGEGSWLTVV.

This sequence joins TRBV7-3 and TRBJ2-3, with D unresolved. Trimming pared 2 bases from V and 6 bases from J, leaving 12 bases between. Germline V lookup: CDR1 SGHTA, CDR2 FQGTGA. This CDR3 is 14 amino acids long. CDR3 sequence reads: CASSLQPASDTQYF. The CDR3 region has the DNA TGTGCCAGCAGCTTACAGCCCGCTTCGGATACGCAGTATTTT.

The rearrangement joins TRBV4-2 to TRBJ2-3; D is undetermined. This CDR3 has 17 residues. The V end was cut by 1 base, the J end by 0 bases, with 14 bases between. The germline gives CDR1 LGHNA, CDR2 YNFKEQ. In nucleotides, the CDR3 is TGTGCCAGCAGCCAAGCCACCAGAGCATCTAGCACAGATACGCAGTATTTT. Translated, it gives CASSQATRASSTDTQYF.

V usage is TRBV6-1 and J usage is TRBJ1-2; D call uncertain. V lost 0 bases and J lost 1, with 9 bases in between. The CDR3 covers 15 residues. Germline CDR1 and CDR2: MNHNS and SASEGT. CDR3 nucleotide sequence: TGTGCCAGCAGTGAAGCGCCGGGCGGTAACTATGGCTACACCTTC. It encodes CASSEAPGGNYGYTF.

The CDR3 protein is CASSWGANEKLFF. The CDR3 DNA sequence: TGTGCCAGCAGTTGGGGGGCTAATGAAAAACTGTTTTTT. The chain joins TRBV28 to TRBJ1-4, with D tentatively TRBD1 (5 bases). CDR1 is MDHEN and CDR2 is SYDVKM in the germline V gene. This CDR3 contains 13 residues. With 4 bases removed from V and 3 bases from J, the gap between germline ends came to 6 bases.

The V gene is TRBV5-1, the J gene TRBJ2-2, with 8 bases that match TRBD1. Germline loops: CDR1 SGHRS, CDR2 YFSETQ. This CDR3 has 15 residues. Losses at the gene ends were 3 bases for V and 3 bases for J; bases not matched to a gene: 4. The CDR3 nucleotides read TGCGCCAGCAGCTCGCCGACAGGGGACACCGGGGAGCTGTTTTTT. Translated: CASSSPTGDTGELFF.

The table lists this clone with a count of one. J is TRBJ1-1 and V is TRBV4-1, with 11 bases lining up with TRBD1. The CDR3 has 17 residues. V trimming: 4 bases; J trimming: 4 bases; junction bases outside the gene matches: 11. Germline V lookup: CDR1 MGHRA, CDR2 YSYEKL. CDR3 region: CASSRSGLGTGGTEAFF. Written as DNA, the CDR3 is TGCGCCAGCAGCCGATCGGGGCTGGGGACAGGGGGCACTGAAGCTTTCTTT.

The chain is built from TRBV5-1 and TRBJ1-4, with D possibly matching TRBD1 (5 bases). CDR3 length equals 15 residues. V was trimmed by 0 bases and J by 6 bases, leaving 12 bases between them. CDR1 is SGHRS, CDR2 YFSETQ, per germline. The CDR3 DNA follows: TGCGCCAGCAGCTTGGCCGGGGGGGAGTATGAAAAACTGTTTTTT. Amino acids: CASSLAGGEYEKLFF.

This clone occurred once. The chain links TRBV9 to TRBJ2-1, with D perhaps TRBD1 or TRBD2 (5 bases each). Germline-derived CDR1 and CDR2 are SGDLS and YYNGEE. CDR3 size: 16 residues. The V and J ends lost 0 bases and 3 bases respectively, with 13 bases between them. The CDR3 reads CASSVVGTSNYNEQFF. Here the CDR3 DNA reads TGTGCCAGCAGCGTAGTAGGGACCAGCAACTACAATGAGCAGTTCTTC.

This clone was recorded only once. The rearrangement uses TRBV19 and TRBJ1-4, with D maybe TRBD1 (5 bases). V shed 5 bases and J shed 7 bases, with 17 bases lying between them. The germline CDR1 and CDR2 sequences are LNHDA and SQIVND (reference sequence). The CDR3 spans 15 residues. Here the CDR3 DNA reads TGTGCCAGTAGTCGCCGGCAGGGTGTGGGTGAAAAACTGTTTTTT. This gives the protein CASSRRQGVGEKLFF.

V is TRBV2 and J is TRBJ1-2; D may be TRBD1 (6 bases). This CDR3 contains 14 residues. Germline values: CDR1 SNHLY, CDR2 FYNNEI. The V end lost 6 bases, the J end lost 2 bases, and 13 bases lay between the germline ends. As DNA, the CDR3 is TGTGCCAGCAGGACACAGGGAGTCAACTATGGCTACACCTTC. Translated, it gives CASRTQGVNYGYTF.

The V call is TRBV27, the J call TRBJ2-7; 13 nucleotides agree with TRBD2. Germline V gene data show CDR1 as MNHEY and CDR2 as SMNVEV (reference sequence). The CDR3 sequence is 15 residues long. V shed 5 bases, J shed 7 bases, and the junction held 8 bases outside the gene matches. The CDR3 DNA follows: TGTGCCAGCAGTCGAACTCCGGGACTAGCGGGGGAGCAGTACTTC. Residues: CASSRTPGLAGEQYF.

This clone appeared once. The chain couples TRBV12-5 to TRBJ1-4, with 7 bases that match TRBD1. Trimming removed 5 bases from V and 4 bases from J; junction bases left unmatched: 4. The CDR3 covers 14 residues. Germline-derived CDR1 and CDR2 are LGHNT and FRNRAP. The CDR3 coding sequence is TGTGCTAGTGGTAGGGACAGCTATAATGAAAAACTGTTTTTT. This encodes CASGRDSYNEKLFF.

Notes on this clone: One end of the junction is discordant with germline, which a read error may explain. V gene TRBV2 combines with J gene TRBJ2-1; D might be TRBD2 (5 bases). The germline CDR1 and CDR2 sequences are SNHLY and FYNNEI. This CDR3 contains 13 residues. The CDR3 nucleotides are TGTGCCAGCAGTAAGGACTCCAACAATGAGCAGTTCTTC. Amino acid sequence: CASSKDSNNEQFF.

Here the CDR3 DNA reads TGTGCCAGCAGCTTAGTCAGGTCTGGTCCCCTTAGCAATCAGCCCCAGCATTTT. Translating gives CASSLVRSGPLSNQPQHF. This chain links TRBV7-9 with TRBJ1-5; no clear D. Germline CDR1 reads SEHNR; CDR2 reads FQNEAQ (reference sequence). The CDR3 length is 18 residues. Trimming stripped 1 base from V and 0 bases from J, with 16 bases between.

V gene TRBV3-1 (or the pseudogene TRBV3-2) combines with J gene TRBJ1-2, with unresolved D. This CDR3 is 14 amino acids long. V lost 6 bases and J lost 4, with 15 bases in between. CDR1 is LGHDT and CDR2 is YNNKEL in the germline V gene (reference sequence). The CDR3 DNA follows: TGTGCCAGCAGTCATGAAAGGGAGCCCTATGGCTACACCTTC. Protein product: CASSHEREPYGYTF.

The rearrangement uses TRBV2 and TRBJ2-1, with TRBD2 identical over 8 bases. CDR1 is SNHLY and CDR2 is FYNNEI in the germline V gene. The CDR3 spans 16 residues. V dropped 6 bases and J dropped 7; count of bases not matched to a gene: 14. The CDR3: CASRGLAGRHTNEQFF. The CDR3 DNA is TGTGCCAGCAGGGGGTTAGCGGGGCGCCACACGAATGAGCAGTTCTTC.

This rearrangement joins TRBV5-1 to TRBJ2-5, with D possibly matching TRBD2 (5 bases). With 1 base removed from V and 3 bases from J, the gap between germline ends came to 7 bases. Germline-derived CDR1 and CDR2 are SGHRS and YFSETQ. The CDR3 loop spans 13 amino acids. The CDR3, as DNA: TGCGCCAGCAGCTTGTCCGGGGAAGAGACCCAGTACTTC. This codes for CASSLSGEETQYF.

The rearrangement uses TRBV12-3 or TRBV12-4 and TRBJ1-2; possible D gene TRBD1, 5 bases. V shed 5 bases and J shed 4 bases, with 11 bases lying between them. The CDR3 contains 13 residues. This chain's CDR3 is CASSLRGAYGYTF. The CDR3 DNA follows: TGTGCCAGCAGTCTGCGTGGGGCCTATGGCTACACCTTC.

This rearrangement joins TRBV7-9 to TRBJ1-1; D is unclear. The CDR3 runs 13 residues. Germline lookup yields CDR1 SEHNR and CDR2 FQNEAQ (reference sequence). V was shortened by 4 bases and J by 0 bases, with 6 bases between the two germline ends. CDR3 nucleotide sequence: TGTGCCAGCAGCTGGGAGATGAACACTGAAGCTTTCTTT. Translating gives CASSWEMNTEAFF.

This rearrangement joins TRBV29-1 to TRBJ1-4, with TRBD1 as a possible D gene (5 bases). The V and J ends lost 7 bases and 2 bases respectively, with 14 bases between them. Germline CDR1 reads SQVTM; CDR2 reads ANQGSEA. The length of the CDR3 is 14 residues. CDR3 coding DNA: TGCAGCGCCTCAGGGATCCTCACTAATGAAAAACTGTTTTTT. Translated: CSASGILTNEKLFF.

The chain carries TRBV7-9 and TRBJ2-7; 7 positions agree with TRBD2. J was trimmed by 10 bases and V by 10 bases; bases with no gene match: 13. Germline CDR1 reads SEHNR; CDR2 reads FQNEAQ (reference sequence). CDR3 length: 12 residues. The CDR3 DNA reads as TGTGCCACCTCTGGGGCGGGAGACAATCAGTACTTC. Translation gives CATSGAGDNQYF.

This rearrangement joins TRBV9 to TRBJ2-3; the D gene is possibly TRBD1 (6 bases). Germline-derived CDR1 and CDR2 are SGDLS and YYNGEE. The CDR3 spans 16 residues. V lost 0 bases and J lost 1, with 12 bases in between. This CDR3 reads CASSVELGGGTDTQYF. The CDR3 coding sequence is TGTGCCAGCAGCGTAGAACTAGGGGGAGGCACAGATACGCAGTATTTT.

The chain joins TRBV2 to TRBJ1-6; 9 bases line up with TRBD1. There are 18 residues in the CDR3. CDR1 and CDR2 from the germline V gene are SNHLY and FYNNEI. After removal of 4 bases from V and 6 bases from J, the junction contained 13 bases not matched to a gene. The CDR3 reads CASSGGTGSRLGNSPLHF. CDR3 bases: TGTGCCAGCAGTGGAGGGACAGGGAGTCGGTTGGGTAATTCACCCCTCCACTTT. Together with reference TRBV2 and TRBJ1-6, the CDR3 gives the full variable domain: EPEVTQTPSHQVTQMGQEVILRCVPISNHLYFYWYRQILGQKVEFLVSFYNNEISEKSEIFDDQFSVERPDGSNFTLKIRSTKLEDSAMYFCASSGGTGSRLGNSPLHFGNGTRLTVT.

The V gene is TRBV21-1, the J gene TRBJ1-5; the DNA was not used to check the table's D call, TRBD1. TRBV21-1 corresponds to a pseudogene. CDR3 length: 16 residues. The CDR3 nucleotides read TGTGCCAGCAGCCCAATCGTCCAGTATAGCAATCAGCCCCAGCATTTT. It translates to CASSPIVQYSNQPQHF.

The chain is built from TRBV12-3 or TRBV12-4 and TRBJ2-7; D is undetermined. Trimming took off 1 base at V and 4 bases at J, with 8 bases between the two ends. This CDR3 contains 13 residues. This CDR3 is CASSLDYGYEQYF. CDR3 sequence (DNA): TGTGCCAGCAGTTTAGATTACGGGTACGAGCAGTACTTC.

This clone appeared a single time. The rearrangement links TRBV6-6 to TRBJ2-7; 7 nucleotides match TRBD1. Trimming took 5 bases from V and 1 from J; bases not matched to a gene: 5. The CDR3 extends over 14 amino acids. Germline V gene sequence: CDR1 MNHNY, CDR2 SVGAGI (reference sequence). The CDR3 DNA reads TGTGCCAGCAGTCCCCGACAGGGTTCCTACGAGCAGTACTTC. This gives the protein CASSPRQGSYEQYF.

In this sample, this clone turned up a few times. The V call is TRBV5-6, the J call TRBJ2-7; the D gene is possibly TRBD1 (6 bases). CDR3 size: 14 residues. The germline V gene encodes CDR1 SGHDT and CDR2 YYEEEE. V was cut by 0 bases and J by 4 bases, with 11 bases left in between. CDR3 region: CASSLGTEIYEQYF. The DNA of the CDR3 is TGTGCCAGCAGCTTGGGGACAGAGATTTACGAGCAGTACTTC.